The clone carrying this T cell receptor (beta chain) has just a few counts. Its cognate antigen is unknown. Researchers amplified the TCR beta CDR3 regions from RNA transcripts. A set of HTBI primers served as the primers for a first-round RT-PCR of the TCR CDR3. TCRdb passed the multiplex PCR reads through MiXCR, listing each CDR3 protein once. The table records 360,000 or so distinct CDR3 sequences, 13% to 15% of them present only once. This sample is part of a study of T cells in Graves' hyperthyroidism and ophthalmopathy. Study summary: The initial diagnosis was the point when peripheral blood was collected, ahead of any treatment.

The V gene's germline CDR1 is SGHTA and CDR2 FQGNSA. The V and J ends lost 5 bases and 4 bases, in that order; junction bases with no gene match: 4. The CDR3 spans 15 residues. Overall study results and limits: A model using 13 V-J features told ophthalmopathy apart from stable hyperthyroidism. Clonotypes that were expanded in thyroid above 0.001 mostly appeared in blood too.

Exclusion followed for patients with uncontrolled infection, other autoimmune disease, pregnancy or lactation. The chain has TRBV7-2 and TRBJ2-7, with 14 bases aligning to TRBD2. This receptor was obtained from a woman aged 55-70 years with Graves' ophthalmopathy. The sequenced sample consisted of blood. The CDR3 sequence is CASSDGTSGSYEQYF. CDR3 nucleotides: TGTGCCAGCAGCGACGGGACTAGCGGGAGTTACGAGCAGTACTTC.